Below, one T cell receptor (beta chain) is given with its context. Its antigen is unidentified. There are 12 residues in the CDR3. Trimming left V 6 bases short and J 4 bases short, with 7 bases between. TCRdb passed the 5' RACE reads through MiXCR, listing each CDR3 protein once. The sample consists of about 300,000 distinct CDR3 sequences, about 10% of them appearing once. The sample belongs to a study of T cells after yellow fever vaccination. On the study more broadly: Preparation used SMART-Seq v4 Ultra Low Input for the low-cell-number fractions. Study-wide points: Compared with primary, the secondary response was weaker and peaked at day 5, not 15.

The V and J genes are TRBV12-3 or TRBV12-4 and TRBJ1-3, with D possibly TRBD1 on 6 matching bases. This sequence was found in a man between 18 and 29 years old who received the YFV17D yellow fever vaccine. Sample: CD4+ T cells sorted from PBMCs, taken 5 days after the yellow fever booster vaccination. This CDR3 reads CASSDRGNTIYF. The CDR3 DNA sequence: TGTGCCAGCAGCGACAGGGGAAACACCATATATTTT.